This paragraph covers one TCR beta chain sequence. This sample was included in a study of blood T cell repertoires in COVID-19. Across the whole study: The United States, Italy and Spain supplied acute and convalescent COVID-19 samples. PBMCs, B-cell-depleted T cells, or T cells were the source of the cDNA or gDNA that made up the material.

Under the authors' procedure: Researchers report that nucleated cell counts were estimated from reference gene primer amplification. Using immunoSEQ multiplex PCR, the repertoire was profiled, and TCRdb retains in-frame clones only, with some absent. That table furnishes V, J and clone size, whereas the DNA furnished D and trimming. The table lists roughly 97,000 clones, about four fifths of them singletons. The CDR3 runs to 16 residues. V lost 4 bases and J lost 5; bases outside the gene matches: 8. The germline V gene has CDR1 LNHDA and CDR2 SQIVND (reference sequence). The sequence was obtained from a woman older than 75 with active or convalescent COVID-19. The rearrangement joins TRBV19 to TRBJ1-6, with 7 bases identical to TRBD1. The sample consisted of peripheral blood. In DNA, the CDR3 is TGTGCCAGTAGTACCCGAACAACAGGGGATAATTCACCCCTCCACTTT. This encodes CASSTRTTGDNSPLHF.